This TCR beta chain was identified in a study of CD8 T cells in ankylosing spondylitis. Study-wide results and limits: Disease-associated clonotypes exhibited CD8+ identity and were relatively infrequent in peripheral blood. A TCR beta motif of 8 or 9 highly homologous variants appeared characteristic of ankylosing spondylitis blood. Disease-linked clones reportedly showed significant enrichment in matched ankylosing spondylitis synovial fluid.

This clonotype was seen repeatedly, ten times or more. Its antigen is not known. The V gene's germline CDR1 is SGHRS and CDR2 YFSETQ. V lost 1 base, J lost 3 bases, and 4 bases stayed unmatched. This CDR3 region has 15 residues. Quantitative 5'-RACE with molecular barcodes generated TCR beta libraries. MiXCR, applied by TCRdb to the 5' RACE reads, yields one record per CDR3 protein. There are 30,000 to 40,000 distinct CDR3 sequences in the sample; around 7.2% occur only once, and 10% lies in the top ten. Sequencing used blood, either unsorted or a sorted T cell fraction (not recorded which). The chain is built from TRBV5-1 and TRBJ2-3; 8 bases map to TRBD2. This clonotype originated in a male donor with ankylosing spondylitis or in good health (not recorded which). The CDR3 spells CASSLWGGRTDTQYF. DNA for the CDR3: TGCGCCAGCAGCTTGTGGGGCGGGAGGACAGATACGCAGTATTTT.